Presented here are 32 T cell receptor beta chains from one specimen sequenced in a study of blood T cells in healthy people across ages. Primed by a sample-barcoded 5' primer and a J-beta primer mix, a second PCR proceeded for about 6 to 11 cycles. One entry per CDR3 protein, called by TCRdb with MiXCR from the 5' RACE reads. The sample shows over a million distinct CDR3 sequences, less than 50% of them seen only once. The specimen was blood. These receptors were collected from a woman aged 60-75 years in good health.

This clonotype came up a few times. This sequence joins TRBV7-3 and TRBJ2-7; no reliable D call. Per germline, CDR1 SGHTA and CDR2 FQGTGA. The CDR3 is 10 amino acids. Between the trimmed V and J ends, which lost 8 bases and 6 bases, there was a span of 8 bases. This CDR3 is CASPCREQYF. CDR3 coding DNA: TGTGCCAGCCCTTGTCGCGAGCAGTACTTC.

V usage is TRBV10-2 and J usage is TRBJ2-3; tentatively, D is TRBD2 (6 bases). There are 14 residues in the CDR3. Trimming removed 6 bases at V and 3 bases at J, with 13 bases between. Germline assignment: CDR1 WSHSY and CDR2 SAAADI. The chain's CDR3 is CASREGLGTDTQYF. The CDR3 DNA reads TGCGCCAGCAGGGAGGGATTGGGGACAGATACGCAGTATTTT.

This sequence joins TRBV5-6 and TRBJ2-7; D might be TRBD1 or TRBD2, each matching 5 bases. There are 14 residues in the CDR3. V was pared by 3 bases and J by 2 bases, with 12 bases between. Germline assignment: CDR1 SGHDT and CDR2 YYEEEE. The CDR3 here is CASSSGGRAYEQYF. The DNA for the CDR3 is TGTGCCAGCAGCTCTGGGGGTCGGGCCTACGAGCAGTACTTC.

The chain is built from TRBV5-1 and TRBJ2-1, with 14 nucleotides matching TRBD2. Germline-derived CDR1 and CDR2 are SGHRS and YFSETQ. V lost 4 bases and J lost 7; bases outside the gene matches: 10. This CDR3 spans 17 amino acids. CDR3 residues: CASSPNPGLAGENEQFF. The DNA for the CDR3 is TGCGCCAGCAGCCCGAACCCGGGACTAGCGGGAGAGAATGAGCAGTTCTTC.

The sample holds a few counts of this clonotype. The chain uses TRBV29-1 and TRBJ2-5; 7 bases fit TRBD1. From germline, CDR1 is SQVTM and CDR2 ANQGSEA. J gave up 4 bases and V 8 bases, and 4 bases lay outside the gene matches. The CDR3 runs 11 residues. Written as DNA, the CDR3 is TGCAGCATTCGACAGGGAGAGACCCAGTACTTC. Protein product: CSIRQGETQYF.

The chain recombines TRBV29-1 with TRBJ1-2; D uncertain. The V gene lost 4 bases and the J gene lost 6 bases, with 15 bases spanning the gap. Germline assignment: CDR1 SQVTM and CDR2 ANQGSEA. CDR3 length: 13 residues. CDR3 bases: TGCAGCGTTGTCGGTGCTGGGTGGGATGGCTACACCTTC. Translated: CSVVGAGWDGYTF.

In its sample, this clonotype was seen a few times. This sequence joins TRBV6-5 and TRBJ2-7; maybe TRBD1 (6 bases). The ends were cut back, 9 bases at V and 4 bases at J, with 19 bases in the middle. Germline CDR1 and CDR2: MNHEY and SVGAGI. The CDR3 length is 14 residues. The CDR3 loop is CASQPHTGSYEQYF. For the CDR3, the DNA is TGTGCCAGTCAACCACACACAGGGTCTTACGAGCAGTACTTC.

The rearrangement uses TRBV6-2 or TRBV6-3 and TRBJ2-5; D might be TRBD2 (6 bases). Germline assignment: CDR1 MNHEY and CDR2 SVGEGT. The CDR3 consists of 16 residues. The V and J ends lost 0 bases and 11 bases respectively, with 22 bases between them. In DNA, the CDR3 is TGTGCCAGCAGTTACTCAACTAGCAAGGCTTACAATGAGCAGTACTTC. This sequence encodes CASSYSTSKAYNEQYF.

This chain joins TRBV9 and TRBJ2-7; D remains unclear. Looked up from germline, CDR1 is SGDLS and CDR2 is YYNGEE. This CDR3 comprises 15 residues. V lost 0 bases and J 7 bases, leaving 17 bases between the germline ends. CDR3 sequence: CASSVGAERSLEQYF. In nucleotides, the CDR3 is TGTGCCAGCAGCGTAGGCGCGGAAAGATCGTTAGAGCAGTACTTC.

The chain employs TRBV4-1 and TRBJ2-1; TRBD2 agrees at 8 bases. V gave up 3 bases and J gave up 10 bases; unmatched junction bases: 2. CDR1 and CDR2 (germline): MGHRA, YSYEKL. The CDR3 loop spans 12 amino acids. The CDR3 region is CASSHVAGEQFF. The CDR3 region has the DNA TGCGCCAGCAGCCATGTAGCGGGAGAGCAGTTCTTC.

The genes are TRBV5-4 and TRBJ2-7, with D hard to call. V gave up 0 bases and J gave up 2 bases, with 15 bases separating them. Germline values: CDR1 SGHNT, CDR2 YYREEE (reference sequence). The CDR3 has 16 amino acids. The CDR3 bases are TGTGCCAGCAGCTTGGGGGCGCCAGCTGATACCTACGAGCAGTACTTC. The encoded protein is CASSLGAPADTYEQYF.

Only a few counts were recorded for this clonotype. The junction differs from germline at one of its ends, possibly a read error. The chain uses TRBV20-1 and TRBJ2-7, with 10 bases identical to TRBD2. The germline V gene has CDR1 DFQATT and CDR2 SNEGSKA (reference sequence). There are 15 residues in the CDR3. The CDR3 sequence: CSARDGSGRMNEQYF. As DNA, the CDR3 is TGCAGTGCCAGAGATGGTAGCGGGAGGATGAACGAGCAGTACTTC.

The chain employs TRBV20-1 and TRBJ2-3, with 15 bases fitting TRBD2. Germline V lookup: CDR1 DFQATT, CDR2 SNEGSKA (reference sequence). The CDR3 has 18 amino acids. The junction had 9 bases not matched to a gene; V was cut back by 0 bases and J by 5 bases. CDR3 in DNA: TGCAGTGCTAGAGATAGCCCGGGACTAGCGGGAGGTGGAGATACGCAGTATTTT. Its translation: CSARDSPGLAGGGDTQYF.

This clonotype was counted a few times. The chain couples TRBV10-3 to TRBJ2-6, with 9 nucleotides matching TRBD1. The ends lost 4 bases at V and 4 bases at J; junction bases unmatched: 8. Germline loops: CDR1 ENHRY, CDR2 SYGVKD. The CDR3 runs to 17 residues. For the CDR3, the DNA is TGTGCCATCAGTGGGGACAGGGTAGTTCTCGGGGCCAACGTCCTGACTTTC. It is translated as CAISGDRVVLGANVLTF.

CDR3 sequence (DNA): TGCGCCAGCACCCCGGGAGTAGTAAATGAGCAGTTCTTC. It encodes CASTPGVVNEQFF. This chain connects TRBV10-2 to TRBJ2-1; D may be TRBD2 (6 bases). In germline, CDR1 is WSHSY, CDR2 SAAADI. The germline V and J ends were trimmed by 7 bases and 7 bases, with 14 bases remaining between them. The CDR3 loop spans 13 amino acids.

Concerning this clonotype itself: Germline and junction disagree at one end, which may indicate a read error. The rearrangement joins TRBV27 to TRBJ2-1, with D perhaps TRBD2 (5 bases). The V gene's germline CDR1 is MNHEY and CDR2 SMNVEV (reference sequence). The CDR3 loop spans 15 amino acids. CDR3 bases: TGTGCCAGCAGTTTATCGATGAGCGGTACCTACGAGCAGGACTTC. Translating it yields CASSLSMSGTYEQDF.

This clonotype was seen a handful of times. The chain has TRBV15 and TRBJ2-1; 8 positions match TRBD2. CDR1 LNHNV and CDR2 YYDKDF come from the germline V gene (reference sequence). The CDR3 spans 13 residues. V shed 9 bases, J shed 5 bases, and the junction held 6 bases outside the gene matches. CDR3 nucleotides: TGTGCCACAGGTACGGGAGGGCACAATGAGCAGTTCTTC. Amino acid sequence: CATGTGGHNEQFF.

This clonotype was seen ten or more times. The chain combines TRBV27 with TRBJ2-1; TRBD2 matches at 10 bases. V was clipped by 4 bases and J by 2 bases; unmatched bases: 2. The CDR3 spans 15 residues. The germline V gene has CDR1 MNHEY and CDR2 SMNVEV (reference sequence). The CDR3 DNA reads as TGTGCCAGCAGTTCCGGACTAGCGGCCTACAATGAGCAGTTCTTC. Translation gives CASSSGLAAYNEQFF.

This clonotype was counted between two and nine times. The CDR3 region is CSALLRETQYF. The DNA of the CDR3 is TGCAGTGCCCTCCTTAGGGAGACCCAGTACTTC. The V call is TRBV20-1, the J call TRBJ2-5; D remains unclear. The length of the CDR3 is 11 residues. V was cut by 6 bases and J by 5 bases, with 10 bases left in between. Germline CDR1 and CDR2: DFQATT and SNEGSKA (reference sequence).

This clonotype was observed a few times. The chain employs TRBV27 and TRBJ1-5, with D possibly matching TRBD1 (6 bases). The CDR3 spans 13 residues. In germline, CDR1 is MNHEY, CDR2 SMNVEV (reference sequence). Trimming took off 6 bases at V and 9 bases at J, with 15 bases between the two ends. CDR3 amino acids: CASSLNRVWPQHF. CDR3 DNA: TGTGCCAGCAGCTTAAACAGGGTCTGGCCCCAGCATTTT.

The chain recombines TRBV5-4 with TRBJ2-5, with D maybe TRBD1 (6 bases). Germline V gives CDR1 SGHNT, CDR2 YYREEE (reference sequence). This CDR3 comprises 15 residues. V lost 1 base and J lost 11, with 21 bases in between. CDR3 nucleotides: TGTGCCAGCAGCTTGCCGTCACAGGGTTCGCGAGAGCAGTACTTC. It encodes CASSLPSQGSREQYF.

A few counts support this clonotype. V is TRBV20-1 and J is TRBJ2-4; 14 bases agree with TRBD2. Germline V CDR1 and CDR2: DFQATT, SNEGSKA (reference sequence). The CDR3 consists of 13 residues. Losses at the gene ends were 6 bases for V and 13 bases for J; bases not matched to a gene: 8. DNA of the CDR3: TGCAGTGCCAGACTAGCGGGAGGGCTTGAGCAGTACTTC. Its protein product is CSARLAGGLEQYF.

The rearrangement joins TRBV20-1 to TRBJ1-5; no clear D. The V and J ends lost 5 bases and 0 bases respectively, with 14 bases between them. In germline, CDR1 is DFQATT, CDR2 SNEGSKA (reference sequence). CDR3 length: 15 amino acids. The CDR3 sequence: CSASSTVYSNQPQHF. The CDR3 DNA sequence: TGCAGTGCTTCCTCTACAGTGTATAGCAATCAGCCCCAGCATTTT.

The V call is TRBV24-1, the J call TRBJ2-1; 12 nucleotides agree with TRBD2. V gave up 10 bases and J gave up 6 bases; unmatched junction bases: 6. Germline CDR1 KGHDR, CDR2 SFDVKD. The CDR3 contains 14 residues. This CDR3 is CATATSGSFNEQFF. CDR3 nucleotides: TGTGCCACGGCGACTAGCGGGAGTTTCAATGAGCAGTTCTTC.

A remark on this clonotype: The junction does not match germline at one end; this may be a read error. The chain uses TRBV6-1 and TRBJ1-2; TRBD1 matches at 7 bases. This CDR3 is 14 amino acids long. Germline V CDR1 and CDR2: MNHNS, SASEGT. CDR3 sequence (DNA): TGTGCCAGCAGAGAAGGGGGCTGGGGCTATGGCTACACCTTC. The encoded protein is CASREGGWGYGYTF.

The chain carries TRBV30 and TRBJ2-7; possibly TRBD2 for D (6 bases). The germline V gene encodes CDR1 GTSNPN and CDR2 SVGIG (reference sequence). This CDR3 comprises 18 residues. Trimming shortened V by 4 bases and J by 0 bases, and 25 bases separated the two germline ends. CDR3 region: CAWIHPGVAEHGSYEQYF. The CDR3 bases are TGTGCCTGGATTCATCCGGGGGTAGCGGAACATGGCTCCTACGAGCAGTACTTC. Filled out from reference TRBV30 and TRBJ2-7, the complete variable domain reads SQTIHQWPATLVQPVGSPLSLECTVEGTSNPNLYWYRQAAGRGLQLLFYSVGIGQISSEVPQNLSASRPQDRQFILSSKKLLLSDSGFYLCAWIHPGVAEHGSYEQYFGPGTRLTVT.

The CDR3: CASSWDSVLGELFF. The CDR3, as DNA: TGTGCCAGCAGTTGGGACAGTGTCTTGGGGGAGCTGTTTTTT. The chain recombines TRBV28 with TRBJ2-2, with 7 positions matching TRBD1. V shed 4 bases and J 8 bases; nucleotides not matched to a gene: 7. Looked up from germline, CDR1 is MDHEN and CDR2 is SYDVKM. CDR3 size: 14 residues.

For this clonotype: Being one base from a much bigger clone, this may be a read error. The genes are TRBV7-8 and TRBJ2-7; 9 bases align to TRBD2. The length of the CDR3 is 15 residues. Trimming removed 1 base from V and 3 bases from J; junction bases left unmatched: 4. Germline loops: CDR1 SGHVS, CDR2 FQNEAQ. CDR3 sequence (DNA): TGTGCCAGCAGCTTAGAACCTAGCGGGAACTACGAGCAGTACTTC. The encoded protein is CASSLEPSGNYEQYF.

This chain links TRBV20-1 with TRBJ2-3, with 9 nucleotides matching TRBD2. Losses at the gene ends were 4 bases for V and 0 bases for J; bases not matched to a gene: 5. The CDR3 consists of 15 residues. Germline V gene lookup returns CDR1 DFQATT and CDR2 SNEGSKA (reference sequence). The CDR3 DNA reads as TGCAGTGCTACCCTAGCGGGGATGAGCACAGATACGCAGTATTTT. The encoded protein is CSATLAGMSTDTQYF.

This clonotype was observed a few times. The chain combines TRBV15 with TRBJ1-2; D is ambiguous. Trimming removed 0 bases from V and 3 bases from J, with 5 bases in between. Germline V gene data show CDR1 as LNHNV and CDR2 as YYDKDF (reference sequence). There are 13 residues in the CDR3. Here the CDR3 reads CATSRDTDYGYTF. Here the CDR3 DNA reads TGTGCCACCAGCAGAGACACAGACTATGGCTACACCTTC.

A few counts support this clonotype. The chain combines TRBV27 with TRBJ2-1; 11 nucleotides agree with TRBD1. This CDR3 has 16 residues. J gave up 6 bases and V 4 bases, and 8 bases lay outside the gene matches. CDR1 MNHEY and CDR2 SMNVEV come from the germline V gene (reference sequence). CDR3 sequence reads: CASSSTGQGARNEQFF. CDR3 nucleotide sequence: TGTGCCAGCAGTTCCACCGGACAGGGGGCGCGCAATGAGCAGTTCTTC.

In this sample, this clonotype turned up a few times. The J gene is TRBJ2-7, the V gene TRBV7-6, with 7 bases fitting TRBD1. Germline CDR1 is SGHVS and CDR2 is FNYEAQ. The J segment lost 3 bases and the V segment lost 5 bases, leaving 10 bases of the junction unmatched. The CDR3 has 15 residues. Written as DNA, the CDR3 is TGTGCCAGCAGCCCGGACAGGCCGCCCCTCTACGAGCAGTACTTC. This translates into CASSPDRPPLYEQYF.